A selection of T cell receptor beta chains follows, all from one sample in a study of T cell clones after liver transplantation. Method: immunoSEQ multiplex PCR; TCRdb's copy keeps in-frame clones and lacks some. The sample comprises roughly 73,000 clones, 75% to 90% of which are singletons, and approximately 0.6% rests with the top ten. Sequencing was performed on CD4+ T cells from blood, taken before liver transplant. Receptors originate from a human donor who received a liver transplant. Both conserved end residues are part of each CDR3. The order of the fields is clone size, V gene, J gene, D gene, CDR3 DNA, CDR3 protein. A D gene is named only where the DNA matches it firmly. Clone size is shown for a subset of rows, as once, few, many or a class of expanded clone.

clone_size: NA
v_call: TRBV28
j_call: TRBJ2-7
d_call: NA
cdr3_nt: TGTGCCAGCAGTTTACTTCGACAGCTCAGCTCCTACGAGCAGTACTTC
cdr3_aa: CASSLLRQLSSYEQYF

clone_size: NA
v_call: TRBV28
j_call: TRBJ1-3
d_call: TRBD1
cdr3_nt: TGTGCCAGCAGGGTACGGGACAGGCAAAACGGCACCATATATTTT
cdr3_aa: CASRVRDRQNGTIYF

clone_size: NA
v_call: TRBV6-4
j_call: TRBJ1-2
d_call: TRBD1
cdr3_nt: TGTGCCAGCAGCCCTCAGGGGGCTGGGTATGGCTACACCTTC
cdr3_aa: CASSPQGAGYGYTF

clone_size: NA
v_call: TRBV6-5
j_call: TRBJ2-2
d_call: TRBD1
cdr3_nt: TGTGCCAGCAAGCCCGGGACAGGGAAGACCGGGGAGCTGTTTTTT
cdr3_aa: CASKPGTGKTGELFF

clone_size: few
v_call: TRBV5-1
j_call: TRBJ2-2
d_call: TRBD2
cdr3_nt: TGCGCCAGCAGCTTGACCAACAATCCAGGGACTAGCGGACACGCGAACACCGGGGAGCTGTTTTTT
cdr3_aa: CASSLTNNPGTSGHANTGELFF

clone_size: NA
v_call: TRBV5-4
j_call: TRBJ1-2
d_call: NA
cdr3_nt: TGTGCCAGCAGGGGAGGGCAGGGTGACTATGGCTACACCTTC
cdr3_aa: CASRGGQGDYGYTF

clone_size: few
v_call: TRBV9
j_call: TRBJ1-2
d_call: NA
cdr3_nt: TGTGCCAGCTCCCGGGGGCCAGGGGATGGCTACACCTTC
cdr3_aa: CASSRGPGDGYTF

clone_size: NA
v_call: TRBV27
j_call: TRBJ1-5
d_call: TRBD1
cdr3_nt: TGTGCCAGCAGTCCCCGGACAGGGGGAGACCAGCCCCAGCATTTT
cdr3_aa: CASSPRTGGDQPQHF

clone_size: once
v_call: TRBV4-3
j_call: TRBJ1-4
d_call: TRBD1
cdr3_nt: TGCGCCAGCAGCCGTGGGACAGATACCATGGGGGAAAAACTGTTTTTT
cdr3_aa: CASSRGTDTMGEKLFF

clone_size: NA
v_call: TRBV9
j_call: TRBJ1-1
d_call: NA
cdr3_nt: TGTGCCAGCAGCGTATGGTGGAACACTGAAGCTTTCTTT
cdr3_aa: CASSVWWNTEAFF

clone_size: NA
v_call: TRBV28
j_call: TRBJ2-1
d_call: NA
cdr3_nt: TGTGCCAGCAGTGATGCCCCCACCTACAATGAGCAGTTCTTC
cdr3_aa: CASSDAPTYNEQFF

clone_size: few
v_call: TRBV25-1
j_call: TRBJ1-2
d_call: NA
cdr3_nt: TGTGCCAGCAGTGAATATCAGGGAGGCTACACCTTC
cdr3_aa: CASSEYQGGYTF

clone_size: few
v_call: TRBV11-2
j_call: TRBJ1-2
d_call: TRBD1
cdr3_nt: TGTGCCAGCAGCTCGCAGGGGGCGAACTATGGCTACACCTTC
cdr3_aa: CASSSQGANYGYTF

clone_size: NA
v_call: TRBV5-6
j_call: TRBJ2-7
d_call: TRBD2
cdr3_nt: TGTGCCAGCTCGACTAGCGGGATGGGGGAGCAGTACTTC
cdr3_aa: CASSTSGMGEQYF

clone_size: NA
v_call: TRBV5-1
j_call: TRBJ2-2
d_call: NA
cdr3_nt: TGCGCCAGCAGCTTGGTACCGCGAAAGACAGCGAACACCGGGGAGCTGTTTTTT
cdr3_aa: CASSLVPRKTANTGELFF

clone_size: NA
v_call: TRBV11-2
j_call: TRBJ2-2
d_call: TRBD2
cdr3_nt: TGTGCCAGCAGCCCCGGCCTAGCGGACACCGGGGAGCTGTTTTTT
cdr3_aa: CASSPGLADTGELFF

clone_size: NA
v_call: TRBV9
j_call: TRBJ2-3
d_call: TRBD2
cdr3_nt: TGTGCCAGCAGCGTAGGGTCTAGCGGTTACACAGATACGCAGTATTTT
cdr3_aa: CASSVGSSGYTDTQYF

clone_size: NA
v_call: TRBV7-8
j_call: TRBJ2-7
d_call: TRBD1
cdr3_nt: TGTGCCAGCAGCTTACGACCAGGGGGCCCCTACGAGCAGTACTTC
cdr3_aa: CASSLRPGGPYEQYF

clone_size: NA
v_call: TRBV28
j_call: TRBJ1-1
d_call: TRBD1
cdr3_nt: TGTGCCAGCAGGTCCGGGACAGCAAAGAACACTGAAGCTTTCTTT
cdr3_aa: CASRSGTAKNTEAFF

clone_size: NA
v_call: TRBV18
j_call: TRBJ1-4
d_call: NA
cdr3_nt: TGTGCCAGCTCACCGTCGGCGGAAACTAATGAAAAACTGTTTTTT
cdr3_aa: CASSPSAETNEKLFF

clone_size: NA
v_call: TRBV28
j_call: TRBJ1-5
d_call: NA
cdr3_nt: TGTGCCAGCAGCAGACCCCGGCAGAGCAATCAGCCCCAGCATTTT
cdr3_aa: CASSRPRQSNQPQHF

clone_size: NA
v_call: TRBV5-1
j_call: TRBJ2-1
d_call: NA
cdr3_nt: TGCGCCAGCAGCTTCAATGGTTTTGAGCAGTTCTTC
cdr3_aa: CASSFNGFEQFF

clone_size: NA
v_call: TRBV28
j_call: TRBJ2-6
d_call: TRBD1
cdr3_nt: TGTGCCAGCAGTTCCCCCCCGGGACAGGGGGCAACTGGGGCCAACGTCCTGACTTTC
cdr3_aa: CASSSPPGQGATGANVLTF

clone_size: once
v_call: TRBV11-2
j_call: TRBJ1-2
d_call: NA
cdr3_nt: TGTGCCAGCAGCTCAACCTTTGTGCCAGGGGATGACTATGGCTACACCTTC
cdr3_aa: CASSSTFVPGDDYGYTF

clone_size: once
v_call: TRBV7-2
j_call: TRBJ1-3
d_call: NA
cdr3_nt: TGTGCCAGCAGCTTAGTACGAGGTCGGGGGAGCTCTGGAAACACCATATATTTT
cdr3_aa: CASSLVRGRGSSGNTIYF

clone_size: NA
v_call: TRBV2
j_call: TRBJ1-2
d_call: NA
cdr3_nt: TGTGCCAGCAGTGAAGCGCTTCAAATACGGCTGTACTATGGCTACACCTTC
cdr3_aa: CASSEALQIRLYYGYTF

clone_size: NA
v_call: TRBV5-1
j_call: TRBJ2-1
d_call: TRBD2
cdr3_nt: TGCGCCAGCAGCGCCTCGCCTAGCGGTGGCTCCTACAATGAGCAGTTCTTC
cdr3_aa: CASSASPSGGSYNEQFF

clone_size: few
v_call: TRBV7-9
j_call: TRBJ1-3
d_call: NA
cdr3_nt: TGTGCCAGCACCCGGGACCGGAGCTCTGGAAACACCATATATTTT
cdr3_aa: CASTRDRSSGNTIYF

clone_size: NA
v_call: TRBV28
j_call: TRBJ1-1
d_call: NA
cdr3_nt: TGTGCCAGCAGTTTCGTGACGGGAACTGAAGCTTTCTTT
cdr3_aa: CASSFVTGTEAFF

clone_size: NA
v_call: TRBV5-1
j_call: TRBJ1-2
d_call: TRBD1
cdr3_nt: TGCGCCAGCAGCTCCAGGGGGCAGGGGGACTATGGCTACACCTTC
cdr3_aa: CASSSRGQGDYGYTF

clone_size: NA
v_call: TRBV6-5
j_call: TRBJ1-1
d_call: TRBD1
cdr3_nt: TGTGCCAGTACCCGGGACAGACTAAACACTGAAGCTTTCTTT
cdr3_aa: CASTRDRLNTEAFF

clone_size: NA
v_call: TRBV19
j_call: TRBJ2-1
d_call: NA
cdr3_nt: TGTGCCAGTAGTATTTCTAGGGGAAACTACAATGAGCAGTTCTTC
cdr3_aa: CASSISRGNYNEQFF

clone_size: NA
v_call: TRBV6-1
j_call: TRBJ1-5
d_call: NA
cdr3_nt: TGTGCCAGCACCGGACAGTTCCCCACCAATCAGCCCCAGCATTTT
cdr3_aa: CASTGQFPTNQPQHF

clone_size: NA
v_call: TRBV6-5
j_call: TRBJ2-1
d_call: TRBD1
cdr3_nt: TGTGCCAGCAGTTACTCCGGGACAGGCGTCGAGGAGCAGTTCTTC
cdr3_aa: CASSYSGTGVEEQFF

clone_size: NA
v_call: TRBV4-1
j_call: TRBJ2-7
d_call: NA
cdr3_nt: TGCGCCAGCAGCCCCCCTGACAGGCGCTCCTACGAGCAGTACTTC
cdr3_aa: CASSPPDRRSYEQYF

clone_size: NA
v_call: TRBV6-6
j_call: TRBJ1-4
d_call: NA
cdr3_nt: TGTGCCAGCGAATTAACAGGACGTAATGAAAAACTGTTTTTT
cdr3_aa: CASELTGRNEKLFF